A selection of T cell receptor beta chains follows, all from one sample in a study of T-cell memory formation after mild COVID-19. TCRdb re-called the 5' RACE reads with MiXCR, one entry per CDR3 protein. Of about 620,000 distinct CDR3 sequences listed, about a sixth are singletons. Sequencing was performed on PBMCs or a T cell subset sorted from them (not recorded which). Source of these receptors: an adult woman who had mild COVID-19 (a few samples of this study predate the infection). Cell type and time point are not known. Both conserved end residues are part of each CDR3.

>TRBV5-1
CASMEAAPYNEQFF
>TRBV20-1
CSARDTGNQPQHF
>TRBV21-1
CASSPPDRDESYEQYF
>TRBV5-1
CASSSTTGGYEQYF
>TRBV4-1
CASSHPAEGGRNEQFF
>TRBV25-1
CASSEYQDPGNQYF
>TRBV20-1
CSAPSGTVSNQPQHF
>TRBV16
CASSHSTGRNIQYF
>TRBV3-1
CASSQDLLAGDYEQYF
>TRBV30
CAWSVDILGKLFF
>TRBV7-2
CASSLRQGPYEQYF
>TRBV9
CASSHPTGTPSTNEKLFF
>TRBV12-3/TRBV12-4
CASSSSPNIQYF
>TRBV9
CASSVGSVLTF
>TRBV5-6
CASSLGGRDNEQFF
>TRBV27
CASSPGQGAYREQYF
>TRBV4-3
CASSQSPSGSRKPDTQYF
>TRBV7-7
CASSLAGGPWETQYF
>TRBV20-1
CSARELSPGQSNQPQHF
>TRBV11-2
CASSVAGTGTNEQFF
>TRBV6-2/TRBV6-3
CASSPDKPNSNQPQHF
>TRBV30
CACTGSSYNEQFF
>TRBV9
CASSAPTGLGYGYTF
>TRBV20-1
CSAKKASSYEQYF
>TRBV6-2/TRBV6-3
CASSYLVAGELFF
>TRBV6-5
CASSERLGRSEAFF
>TRBV4-2
CASSQEVASQIIF
>TRBV7-9
CASSSDSRTGELFF
>TRBV7-2
CASSPSAGIKTQYF
>TRBV19
CASSNGGNYGYTF